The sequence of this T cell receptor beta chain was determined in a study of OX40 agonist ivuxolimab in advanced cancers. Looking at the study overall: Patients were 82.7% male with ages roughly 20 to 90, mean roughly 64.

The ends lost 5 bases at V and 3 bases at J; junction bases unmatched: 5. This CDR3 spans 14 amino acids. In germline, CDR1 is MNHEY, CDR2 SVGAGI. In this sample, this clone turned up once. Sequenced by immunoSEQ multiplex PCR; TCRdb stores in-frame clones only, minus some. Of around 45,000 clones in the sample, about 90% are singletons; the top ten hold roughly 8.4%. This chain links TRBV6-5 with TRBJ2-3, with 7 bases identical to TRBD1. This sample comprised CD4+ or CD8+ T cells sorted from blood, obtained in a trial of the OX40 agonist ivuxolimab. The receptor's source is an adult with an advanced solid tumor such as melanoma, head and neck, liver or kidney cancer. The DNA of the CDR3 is TGTGCCAGCAGTAACCGGGACAGAACAGATACGCAGTATTTT. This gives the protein CASSNRDRTDTQYF.